One and the same sample provided the 25 T cell receptor beta chains below, sequenced in a study of Tregs in tolerant kidney transplant recipients. This table comes from immunoSEQ multiplex PCR, and its TCRdb copy is limited to in-frame clones, with some not included. The table has about 120,000 clones, roughly nine tenths seen once; the top ten hold less than 0.7%. The sample taken for sequencing was CD4+ T cells from blood. Receptors were obtained from a human donor in good health.

V gene TRBV7-9 combines with J gene TRBJ1-5; TRBD1 matches at 11 bases. Per the germline V gene, CDR1 is SEHNR and CDR2 is FQNEAQ (reference sequence). Unmatched junction bases numbered 6, after V lost 5 bases and J lost 3 bases. The CDR3 runs 16 residues. This CDR3 is CASSLDRGLNNQPQHF. CDR3 bases: TGTGCCAGCAGCCTGGACAGGGGGCTAAACAATCAGCCCCAGCATTTT.

The chain recombines TRBV6-1 with TRBJ1-3; weak D call: TRBD1 (6 bases). The V end was cut by 7 bases, the J end by 3 bases, with 13 bases between. This CDR3 spans 14 amino acids. Germline-derived CDR1 and CDR2 are MNHNS and SASEGT. As DNA, the CDR3 is TGTGCCAGCATGTTGGGGGCGAGTGGAAACACCATATATTTT. As protein: CASMLGASGNTIYF.

V usage is TRBV2 and J usage is TRBJ2-7; 9 bases align to TRBD1. Trimming took 7 bases from V and 7 from J; bases not matched to a gene: 8. Germline assignment: CDR1 SNHLY and CDR2 FYNNEI. CDR3 length: 13 amino acids. CDR3 in DNA: TGTGCCAGCAAGGGACAGGGCATGGGGGAGCAGTACTTC. This gives the protein CASKGQGMGEQYF.

This chain links TRBV11-2 with TRBJ1-2; 7 bases map to TRBD1. The germline gives CDR1 SGHAT, CDR2 FQNNGV. The J segment lost 6 bases and the V segment lost 2 bases, leaving 6 bases of the junction unmatched. This CDR3 is built from 14 residues. The CDR3 sequence: CASSLRQGENGYTF. CDR3 bases: TGTGCCAGCAGCTTAAGACAGGGTGAGAATGGCTACACCTTC.

V is TRBV5-1 and J is TRBJ2-5, with 10 bases identical to TRBD2. This CDR3 is 15 amino acids long. The germline V gene encodes CDR1 SGHRS and CDR2 YFSETQ. Unmatched junction bases numbered 5, after V lost 1 base and J lost 5 bases. The CDR3 nucleotides are TGCGCCAGCAGCTTGTTTAGCGGGGGGTTCGAGACCCAGTACTTC. It is translated as CASSLFSGGFETQYF.

This chain joins TRBV6-5 and TRBJ2-1; unclear D gene. V was shortened by 2 bases and J by 5 bases, with 10 bases between the two germline ends. The CDR3 extends over 14 amino acids. The V gene's germline CDR1 is MNHEY and CDR2 SVGAGI. Here the CDR3 reads CASSYAVTNNEQFF. The DNA for the CDR3 is TGTGCCAGCAGTTACGCCGTCACTAACAATGAGCAGTTCTTC.

The chain joins TRBV7-2 to TRBJ1-2; TRBD1 matches 9 bases. Losses at the gene ends were 5 bases for V and 8 bases for J; bases not matched to a gene: 6. The CDR3 runs to 13 residues. CDR1 and CDR2 (germline): SGHTA, FQGNSA. The CDR3 loop reads CASSLQGAGGYTF. In DNA, the CDR3 is TGTGCCAGCAGCCTACAGGGGGCGGGCGGCTACACCTTC. Based on the CDR3 plus reference TRBV7-2 and TRBJ1-2, the full variable domain is GAGVSQSPSNKVTEKGKDVELRCDPISGHTALYWYRQSLGQGLEFLIYFQGNSAPDKSGLPSDRFSAERTGGSVSTLTIQRTQQEDSAVYLCASSLQGAGGYTFGSGTRLTVV.

The chain carries TRBV5-1 and TRBJ2-5; tentative D call: TRBD1 (5 bases). The length of the CDR3 is 15 residues. Trimming took off 4 bases at V and 2 bases at J, with 15 bases between the two ends. Germline values: CDR1 SGHRS, CDR2 YFSETQ. The CDR3 sequence is CASSPRQLGQETQYF. DNA for the CDR3: TGCGCCAGCAGCCCAAGACAGCTGGGTCAAGAGACCCAGTACTTC.

V is TRBV5-4 and J is TRBJ2-7; 10 nucleotides match TRBD1. The CDR3 is 16 amino acids. The V gene's germline CDR1 is SGHNT and CDR2 YYREEE (reference sequence). The J segment lost 6 bases and the V segment lost 5 bases, leaving 14 bases of the junction unmatched. As DNA, the CDR3 is TGTGCCAGCAGACCCGGGACAGGGGATCGTGGTACCGAGCAGTACTTC. Translated, it gives CASRPGTGDRGTEQYF.

The chain couples TRBV19 to TRBJ2-6; maybe TRBD2 (6 bases). The CDR3 spans 19 residues. V lost 1 base and J lost 0, with 16 bases in between. Germline CDR1 reads LNHDA; CDR2 reads SQIVND (reference sequence). CDR3 nucleotides: TGTGCCAGTAGTATAGGCTCGGGGGTTGGAAGCTCTGGGGCCAACGTCCTGACTTTC. It codes for CASSIGSGVGSSGANVLTF.

This chain joins TRBV5-1 and TRBJ2-7, with 9 nucleotides matching TRBD1. This CDR3 is 13 amino acids long. Germline CDR1 reads SGHRS; CDR2 reads YFSETQ. Trimming removed 3 bases from V and 6 bases from J; junction bases left unmatched: 4. The CDR3 sequence is CASSSTGGGEQYF. Here the CDR3 DNA reads TGCGCCAGCAGCTCGACAGGGGGAGGCGAGCAGTACTTC.

Here the CDR3 DNA reads TGTGCCAGTAGTCCCCGCGCCGGGAGCTCCTACAATGAGCAGTTCTTC. Residues: CASSPRAGSSYNEQFF. The rearrangement uses TRBV19 and TRBJ2-1; D possibly corresponds to TRBD2 (6 bases). V was clipped by 5 bases and J by 0 bases, with 14 bases between them. The CDR3 covers 16 residues. Germline lookup yields CDR1 LNHDA and CDR2 SQIVND (reference sequence). Looking up the rest from reference TRBV19 and TRBJ2-1 gives the full variable domain: DGGITQSPKYLFRKEGQNVTLSCEQNLNHDAMYWYRQDPGQGLRLIYYSQIVNDFQKGDIAEGYSVSREKKESFPLTVTSAQKNPTAFYLCASSPRAGSSYNEQFFGPGTRLTVL.

This clone was observed a handful of times. The chain is built from TRBV2 and TRBJ1-5; 10 nucleotides match TRBD1. The junction had 7 bases not matched to a gene; V was cut back by 11 bases and J by 6 bases. This CDR3 is built from 13 residues. Germline V gene data show CDR1 as SNHLY and CDR2 as FYNNEI. The CDR3 bases are TGTGCCGGAGGACAGGGGGAGAGTCAGCCCCAGCATTTT. Its translation is CAGGQGESQPQHF.

The chain couples TRBV18 to TRBJ2-3, with unresolved D. The CDR3 sequence is 14 residues long. CDR1 and CDR2 (germline): KGHSH, LQKENI. Trimming took off 3 bases at V and 2 bases at J, with 9 bases between the two ends. CDR3 DNA sequence: TGTGCCAGCTCACCCCCGGAGATCACAGATACGCAGTATTTT. It is translated as CASSPPEITDTQYF.

This clone was detected only once. This chain connects TRBV18 to TRBJ2-1, with 8 bases lining up with TRBD1. Unmatched junction bases numbered 13, after V lost 6 bases and J lost 9 bases. Looked up from germline, CDR1 is KGHSH and CDR2 is LQKENI. The CDR3 extends over 15 amino acids. CDR3 nucleotide sequence: TGTGCCAGCTCCCCCTTCCTGAGGACAGGGAGTGAGCAGTTCTTC. Protein: CASSPFLRTGSEQFF.

V is TRBV19 and J is TRBJ1-5; D is unresolved. Germline V lookup: CDR1 LNHDA, CDR2 SQIVND (reference sequence). The CDR3 sequence is 13 residues long. The germline V and J ends were trimmed by 3 bases and 3 bases, with 6 bases remaining between them. The CDR3 DNA reads as TGTGCCAGTAGTATTTTTCCCAATCAGCCCCAGCATTTT. This gives the protein CASSIFPNQPQHF.

This sequence joins TRBV19 and TRBJ1-2; 7 bases match TRBD1. V shed 5 bases and J 3 bases; nucleotides not matched to a gene: 6. This CDR3 has 14 amino acids. Germline loops: CDR1 LNHDA, CDR2 SQIVND (reference sequence). The DNA of the CDR3 is TGTGCCAGTAGTGTCGGACAGGATTACTATGGCTACACCTTC. This gives the protein CASSVGQDYYGYTF.

This chain uses TRBV11-2 with TRBJ2-7; TRBD1 matches at 9 bases. The CDR3 is made up of 14 amino acids. Losses at the gene ends were 5 bases for V and 4 bases for J; bases not matched to a gene: 6. The germline V gene has CDR1 SGHAT and CDR2 FQNNGV. CDR3 in amino acids: CASSPGTGRYEQYF. The CDR3 region has the DNA TGTGCCAGCAGCCCCGGGACAGGGAGGTACGAGCAGTACTTC.

The J gene is TRBJ1-5, the V gene TRBV30; no reliable D call. Germline values: CDR1 GTSNPN, CDR2 SVGIG (reference sequence). V was shortened by 4 bases and J by 3 bases, with 7 bases between the two germline ends. CDR3 size: 12 residues. CDR3 amino acids: CAWTQNNQPQHF. The CDR3 DNA reads TGTGCCTGGACACAGAACAATCAGCCCCAGCATTTT.

The V and J genes are TRBV7-9 and TRBJ1-6; possible D gene TRBD1, 6 bases. This CDR3 spans 15 amino acids. The V end was cut by 5 bases, the J end by 9 bases, with 17 bases between. Germline lookup yields CDR1 SEHNR and CDR2 FQNEAQ (reference sequence). CDR3 sequence (DNA): TGTGCCAGCAGCCCACAGGGTCGAGCGGGTTCACCCCTCCACTTT. It translates to CASSPQGRAGSPLHF.

V usage is TRBV5-1 and J usage is TRBJ2-2; TRBD1 matches at 8 bases. The germline V gene has CDR1 SGHRS and CDR2 YFSETQ. The CDR3 is made up of 15 amino acids. The trim removed 6 bases at V and 0 bases at J, leaving 4 bases unmatched. CDR3 sequence reads: CASTRDRPNTGELFF. CDR3 nucleotides: TGCGCCAGCACCAGGGACAGGCCGAACACCGGGGAGCTGTTTTTT.

This rearrangement joins TRBV9 to TRBJ2-3; perhaps D is TRBD1 or TRBD2 (5 bases each). Trimming removed 3 bases at V and 7 bases at J, with 9 bases between. CDR3 length equals 12 residues. Germline CDR1 reads SGDLS; CDR2 reads YYNGEE. The CDR3 DNA reads as TGTGCCAGCAGCGGGGGGTCCTATACGCAGTATTTT. It is translated as CASSGGSYTQYF.

This chain joins TRBV11-2 and TRBJ2-1; TRBD2 might be the D (5 bases). The CDR3 spans 15 residues. Trimming cost V 6 bases and J 6 bases, with 18 bases left between them. Germline V CDR1 and CDR2: SGHAT, FQNNGV. The CDR3 region has the DNA TGTGCCAGCAGTCCTCTGGCGGGTGACCTCAATGAGCAGTTCTTC. Protein product: CASSPLAGDLNEQFF.

The chain links TRBV2 to TRBJ2-2; D may be TRBD1 (5 bases). The CDR3 sequence is 17 residues long. Germline lookup yields CDR1 SNHLY and CDR2 FYNNEI. The V end lost 6 bases, the J end lost 4 bases, and 21 bases lay between the germline ends. Here the CDR3 reads CASSVLRGPGFTGELFF. DNA of the CDR3: TGTGCCAGCAGCGTCTTAAGGGGTCCCGGATTCACCGGGGAGCTGTTTTTT.

This chain connects TRBV2 to TRBJ2-1; 7 bases line up with TRBD2. V trimming: 0 bases; J trimming: 5 bases; junction bases outside the gene matches: 7. Per the germline V gene, CDR1 is SNHLY and CDR2 is FYNNEI. The CDR3 spans 16 residues. CDR3 bases: TGTGCCAGCAGTGAAGCGCCTGGACTAGGAAACAATGAGCAGTTCTTC. This encodes CASSEAPGLGNNEQFF.